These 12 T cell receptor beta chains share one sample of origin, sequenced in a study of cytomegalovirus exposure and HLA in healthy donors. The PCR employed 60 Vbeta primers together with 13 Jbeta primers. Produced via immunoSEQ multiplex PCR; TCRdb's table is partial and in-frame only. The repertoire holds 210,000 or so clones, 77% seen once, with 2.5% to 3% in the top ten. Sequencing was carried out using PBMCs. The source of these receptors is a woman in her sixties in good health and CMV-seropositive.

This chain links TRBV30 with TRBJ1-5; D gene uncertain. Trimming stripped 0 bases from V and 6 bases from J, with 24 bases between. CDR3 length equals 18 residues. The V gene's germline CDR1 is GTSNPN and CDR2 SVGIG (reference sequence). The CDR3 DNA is TGTGCCTGGAGTGTACGGGATACACAGATTGGGTCCCGTCAGCCCCAGCATTTT. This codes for CAWSVRDTQIGSRQPQHF.

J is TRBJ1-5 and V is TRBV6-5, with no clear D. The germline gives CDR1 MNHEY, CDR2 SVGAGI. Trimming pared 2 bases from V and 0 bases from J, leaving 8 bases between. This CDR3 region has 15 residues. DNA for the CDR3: TGTGCCAGCAGTTACGGCACGCCTAGCAATCAGCCCCAGCATTTT. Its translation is CASSYGTPSNQPQHF.

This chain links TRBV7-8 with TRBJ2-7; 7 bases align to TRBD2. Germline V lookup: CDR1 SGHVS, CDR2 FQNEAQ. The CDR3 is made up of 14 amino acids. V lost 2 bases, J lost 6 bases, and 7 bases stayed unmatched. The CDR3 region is CASSLILAAREQYF. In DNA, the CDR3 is TGTGCCAGCAGCTTAATCCTAGCGGCCCGCGAGCAGTACTTC.

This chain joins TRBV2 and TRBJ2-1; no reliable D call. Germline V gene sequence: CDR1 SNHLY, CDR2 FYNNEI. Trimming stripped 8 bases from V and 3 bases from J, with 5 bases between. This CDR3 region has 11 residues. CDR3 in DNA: TGTGCCAGCGACAACTACAATGAGCAGTTCTTC. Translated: CASDNYNEQFF.

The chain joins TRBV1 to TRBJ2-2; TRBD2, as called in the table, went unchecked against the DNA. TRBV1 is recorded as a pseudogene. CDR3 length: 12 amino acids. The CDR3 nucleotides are TGCACCAGCACGCCTGGAGCTGGGGAGCTGTTTTTT. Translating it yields CTSTPGAGELFF.

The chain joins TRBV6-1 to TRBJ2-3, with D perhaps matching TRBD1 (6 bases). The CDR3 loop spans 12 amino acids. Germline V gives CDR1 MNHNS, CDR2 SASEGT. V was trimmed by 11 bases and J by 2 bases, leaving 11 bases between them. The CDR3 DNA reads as TGTGCCTGTGGACAGAACACAGATACGCAGTATTTT. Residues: CACGQNTDTQYF.

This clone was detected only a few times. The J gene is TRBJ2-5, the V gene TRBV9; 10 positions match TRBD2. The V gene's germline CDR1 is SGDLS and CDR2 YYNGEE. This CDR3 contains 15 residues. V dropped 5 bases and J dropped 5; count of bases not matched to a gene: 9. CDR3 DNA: TGTGCCAGCAGTATCTCAGCGGGGGGGAAGGAGACCCAGTACTTC. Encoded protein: CASSISAGGKETQYF.

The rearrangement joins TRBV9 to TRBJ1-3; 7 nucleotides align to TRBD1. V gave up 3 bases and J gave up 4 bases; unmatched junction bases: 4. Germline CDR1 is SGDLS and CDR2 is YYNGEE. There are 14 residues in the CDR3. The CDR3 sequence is CASSEPGQGNTIYF. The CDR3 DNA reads TGTGCCAGCAGCGAACCGGGACAGGGAAACACCATATATTTT.

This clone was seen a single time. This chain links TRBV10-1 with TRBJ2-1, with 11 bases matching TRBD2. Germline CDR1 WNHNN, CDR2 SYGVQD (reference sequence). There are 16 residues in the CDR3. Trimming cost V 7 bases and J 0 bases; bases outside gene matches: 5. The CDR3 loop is CASTGTSGSSYNEQFF. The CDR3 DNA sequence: TGCGCCAGCACCGGGACTAGCGGTAGCTCCTACAATGAGCAGTTCTTC.

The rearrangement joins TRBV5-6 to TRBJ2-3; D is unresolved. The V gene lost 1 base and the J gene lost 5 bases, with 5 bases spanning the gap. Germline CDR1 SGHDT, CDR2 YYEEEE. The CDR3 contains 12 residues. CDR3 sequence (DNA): TGTGCCAGCAGCTTGCAGGTAGATACGCAGTATTTT. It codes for CASSLQVDTQYF. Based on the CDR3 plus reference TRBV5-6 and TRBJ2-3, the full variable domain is DAGVTQSPTHLIKTRGQQVTLRCSPKSGHDTVSWYQQALGQGPQFIFQYYEEEERQRGNFPDRFSGHQFPNYSSELNVNALLLGDSALYLCASSLQVDTQYFGPGTRLTVL.

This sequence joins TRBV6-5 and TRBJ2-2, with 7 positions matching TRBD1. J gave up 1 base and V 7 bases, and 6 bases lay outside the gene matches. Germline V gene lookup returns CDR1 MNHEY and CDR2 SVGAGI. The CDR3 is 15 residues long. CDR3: CASTARQGNTGELFF. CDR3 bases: TGTGCCAGCACCGCGCGACAGGGGAACACCGGGGAGCTGTTTTTT.

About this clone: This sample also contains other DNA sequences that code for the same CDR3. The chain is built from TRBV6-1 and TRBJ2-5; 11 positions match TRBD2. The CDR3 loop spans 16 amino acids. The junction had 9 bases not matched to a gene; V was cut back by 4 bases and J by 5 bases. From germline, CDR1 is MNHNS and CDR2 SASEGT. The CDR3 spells CASSGGTSGSWETQYF. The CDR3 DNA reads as TGTGCCAGCAGTGGCGGGACTAGCGGCTCCTGGGAGACCCAGTACTTC.